This TCR beta chain was recorded in a study of blood T cell repertoires in COVID-19. Germline V lookup: CDR1 MDHEN, CDR2 SYDVKM. J lost 10 bases, V lost 4 bases, and 9 bases had no gene match. CDR3 length: 13 amino acids. In the original processing: Scientists estimated how many nucleated cells there were by amplifying reference gene primers. Here immunoSEQ multiplex PCR was the method, and the copy in TCRdb shows in-frame clones only, minus some. From that table come the V and J calls and clone size; the DNA was used to work out D and trimming. The table shows some 200,000 clones, with about 84% occurring only once.

The sequenced sample consisted of peripheral blood. V usage is TRBV28 and J usage is TRBJ1-1, with 7 bases identical to TRBD1. The TCR comes from a woman of 80 years or more with COVID-19, enrolled during active disease. CDR3 DNA sequence: TGTGCCAGCAGTTCGGACAGGTCACCACGAGCTTTCTTT. Its translation: CASSSDRSPRAFF.